What follows are 5 T cell receptor beta chains derived from one specimen sequenced in a study of T cell repertoires in cytomegalovirus infection. Their antigen targets remain unknown. Each CDR3 protein gets one entry after TCRdb re-called the reads with MiXCR. Here the sample spans about a million distinct CDR3 sequences, 31% being singletons. Sample: cultured CD8+ T cells from PBMCs, taken from culture after CMV antigen stimulation. These receptors were taken from a human donor in good health (CMV status not recorded). Some clones in this sample may be carry-over from other donors' samples.

This CDR3 is CASSYRLAGAHQETQYF. CDR3 coding DNA: TGTGCCAGCAGTTACCGACTAGCGGGGGCCCACCAAGAGACCCAGTACTTC. V usage is TRBV6-5 and J usage is TRBJ2-5, with TRBD2 identical over 12 bases. CDR3 length: 17 residues. The germline gives CDR1 MNHEY, CDR2 SVGAGI. Trimming at V came to 2 bases and at J to 0 bases, leaving 4 bases not matched to a gene.

In this sample, this clonotype turned up a few times. The chain has TRBV27 and TRBJ2-7; the D call may be TRBD1 or TRBD2 (6 bases each). The CDR3 has 14 amino acids. V was clipped by 8 bases and J by 4 bases, with 18 bases between them. Germline lookup yields CDR1 MNHEY and CDR2 SMNVEV (reference sequence). The CDR3 spells CASSSGGQLYEQYF. The CDR3, as DNA: TGTGCCAGCTCCTCCGGGGGCCAACTTTACGAGCAGTACTTC.

The table lists this clonotype with a few counts. The rearrangement uses TRBV5-6 and TRBJ2-1; D uncertain. From germline, CDR1 is SGHDT and CDR2 YYEEEE. The length of the CDR3 is 16 residues. V shed 0 bases and J shed 4 bases, with 14 bases lying between them. The CDR3 loop reads CASSLEGSLFYNEQFF. The DNA of the CDR3 is TGTGCCAGCAGCTTGGAGGGATCACTTTTTTACAATGAGCAGTTCTTC.

The chain employs TRBV7-9 and TRBJ2-5, with TRBD2 identical over 11 bases. The CDR3 covers 17 residues. Germline V gene lookup returns CDR1 SEHNR and CDR2 FQNEAQ (reference sequence). V lost 3 bases and J lost 4; bases outside the gene matches: 10. The CDR3 loop reads CASSFGLAGGPGETQYF. The CDR3 DNA is TGTGCCAGCAGCTTCGGGCTAGCGGGGGGACCTGGAGAGACCCAGTACTTC.

This clonotype came up a few times. The rearrangement links TRBV12-3 or TRBV12-4 to TRBJ1-1; maybe TRBD1 (5 bases). This CDR3 comprises 15 residues. Trimming removed 3 bases from V and 1 base from J, with 12 bases in between. CDR3 bases: TGTGCCAGCAGTTTCGTGGGGCAGGGGAACACTGAAGCTTTCTTT. Its protein product is CASSFVGQGNTEAFF.